The entry below describes one T cell receptor (beta chain). What this receptor recognizes is not known. No much larger clonotype is one base removed from it; base qualities were not supplied. TCRbeta CDR3 regions were amplified from genomic DNA by means of the immunoSEQ Assay, a bias-controlled multiplex PCR. Per the original workflow: The number of nucleated cells in each sample was estimated by amplification of reference gene primers within the assay. To quantify the absolute abundance of each unique TCRbeta CDR3 rearrangement, sequence reads were collapsed and filtered. Productive Simpson clonality was computed per sample as the square root of Simpson's diversity index over productive rearrangements. Not all clones reach the TCRdb copy of this immuneACCESS table, which keeps in-frame sequences only. Checked studies attribute under half of the gap to unresolved V genes and leave the rest unexplained. V and J calls and clone size are those listed in that table; D and trimming were worked out from the DNA. This sample lists some 270,000 clones; 89% were detected once. The top ten hold about 1.7% of the sample.

In the prospective study, participants were about 18 to 100 years old, resided in approximately 25 geographic areas of the United States, and were enrolled through a virtual design. To assign participants to cohorts, the prospective study relied on clinical history that participants themselves reported in a screening survey and a study questionnaire. ImmuneRACE Cohort 3 recovered participants were defined by two consecutive negative NP/OP PCR tests, healthcare professional clearance, or symptom resolution. Each participant in the prospective study had whole blood, serum and a nasopharyngeal or oropharyngeal swab collected by mobile phlebotomists. Participants in the prospective study had the option to provide additional blood draws and questionnaires over a 2-month period. Before DNA extraction, prospective study blood samples were shipped either frozen or at room temperature. The germline V gene supplies CDR1 ENHRY and CDR2 SYGVKD. V and J are trimmed by 6 bases and 8 bases, and the gene matches miss 9 bases of the junction. Taken from cysteine to phenylalanine, the CDR3 has 15 residues. The sequence is cut down to CDR3 DNA, 45 bases in frame from base 1.

The record originates from a study of blood T cell repertoires in COVID-19 (dated by TCRdb to about 2020). For the study in its entirety: The collaborator samples originated in the United States, Italy and Spain and spanned the acute and convalescent phases of COVID-19. Samples came from the ongoing ImmuneRACE study (first 160 participants) plus 1,254 subjects from 6 global collaborators. A de-identified subject ID, COVID-19 status, age in years and sex were almost always included in the sample metadata. The prospective study material was composed of cDNA or gDNA derived from T cells, B-cell-depleted T cells, or PBMCs. The repertoires were released in a freely available public database intended as a resource for research on the immune response to SARS-CoV-2. Where available, HLA class I and class II types were obtained from metadata supplied by the sample provider rather than from assay-based typing. Subjects who had been exposed to COVID-19, were actively infected with it, or had recovered from it provided the deeply sampled blood TCRbeta repertoires that made up the dataset.

Study-wide findings and limitations: Clinical and demographic metadata were provided uncurated, with the amount varying by source and participant.

The material sequenced was PBMCs or T cells enriched from blood (not recorded which). The V and J segments used are TRBV10-3 and TRBJ1-6, with 8 bases matching TRBD1. The clonotype comes from a woman between 35 and 50 years old who had recovered from COVID-19. The CDR3 region reads CAISPGQGRDSPLHF. The DNA sequence follows: TGTGCCATCAGCCCAGGACAGGGCCGCGATTCACCCCTCCACTTT.